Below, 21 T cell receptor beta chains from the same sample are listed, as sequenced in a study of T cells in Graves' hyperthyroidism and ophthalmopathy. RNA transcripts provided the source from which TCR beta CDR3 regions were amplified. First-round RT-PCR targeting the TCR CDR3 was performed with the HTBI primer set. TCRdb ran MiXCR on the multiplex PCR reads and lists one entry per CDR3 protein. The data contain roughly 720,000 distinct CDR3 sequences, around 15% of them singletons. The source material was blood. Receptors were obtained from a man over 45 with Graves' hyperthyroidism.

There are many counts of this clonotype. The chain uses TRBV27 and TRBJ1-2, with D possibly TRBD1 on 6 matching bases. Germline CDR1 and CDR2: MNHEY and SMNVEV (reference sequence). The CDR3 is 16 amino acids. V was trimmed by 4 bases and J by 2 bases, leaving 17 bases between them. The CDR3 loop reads CASSSLGQTNNYGYTF. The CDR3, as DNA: TGTGCCAGCAGTTCGCTAGGACAGACGAACAACTATGGCTACACCTTC.

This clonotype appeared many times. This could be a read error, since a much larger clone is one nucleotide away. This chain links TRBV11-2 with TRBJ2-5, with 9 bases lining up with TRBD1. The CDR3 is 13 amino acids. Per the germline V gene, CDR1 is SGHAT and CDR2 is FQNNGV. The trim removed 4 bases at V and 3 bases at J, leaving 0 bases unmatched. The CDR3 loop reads CASSWDREETQYF. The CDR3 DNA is TGTGCCAGCAGCTGGGACAGGGAAGAGACCCAGTACTTC. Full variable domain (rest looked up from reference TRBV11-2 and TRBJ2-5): EAGVAQSPRYKIIEKRQSVAFWCNPISGHATLYWYQQILGQGPKLLIQFQNNGVVDDSQLPKDRFSAERLKGVDSTLKIQPAKLEDSAVYLCASSWDREETQYFGPGTRLLVL.

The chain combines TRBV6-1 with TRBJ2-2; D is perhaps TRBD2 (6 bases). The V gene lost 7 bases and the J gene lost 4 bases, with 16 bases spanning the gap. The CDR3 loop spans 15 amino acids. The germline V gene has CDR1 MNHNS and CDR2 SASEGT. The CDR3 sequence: CASTYGTGSTGELFF. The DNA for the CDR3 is TGTGCCAGCACCTACGGGACTGGATCCACCGGGGAGCTGTTTTTT.

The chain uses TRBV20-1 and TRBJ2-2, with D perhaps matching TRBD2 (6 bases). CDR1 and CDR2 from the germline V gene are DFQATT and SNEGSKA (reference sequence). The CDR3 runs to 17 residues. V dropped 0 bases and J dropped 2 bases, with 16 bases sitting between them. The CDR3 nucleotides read TGCAGTGCTAGAGACCCCAGGAGTAGCGGTAACACCGGGGAGCTGTTTTTT. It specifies CSARDPRSSGNTGELFF.

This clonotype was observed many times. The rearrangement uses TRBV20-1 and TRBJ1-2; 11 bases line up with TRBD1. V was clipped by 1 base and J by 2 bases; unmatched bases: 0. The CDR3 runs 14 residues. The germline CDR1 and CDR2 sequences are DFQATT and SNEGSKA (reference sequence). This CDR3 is CSARGDRGNYGYTF. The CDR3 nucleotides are TGCAGTGCTAGAGGGGACAGGGGGAACTATGGCTACACCTTC.

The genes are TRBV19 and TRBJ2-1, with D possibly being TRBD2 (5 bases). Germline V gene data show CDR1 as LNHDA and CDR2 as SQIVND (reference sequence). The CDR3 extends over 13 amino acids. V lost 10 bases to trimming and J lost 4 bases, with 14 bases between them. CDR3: CANSEPGYNEQFF. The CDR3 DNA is TGTGCCAATAGCGAACCGGGATACAATGAGCAGTTCTTC.

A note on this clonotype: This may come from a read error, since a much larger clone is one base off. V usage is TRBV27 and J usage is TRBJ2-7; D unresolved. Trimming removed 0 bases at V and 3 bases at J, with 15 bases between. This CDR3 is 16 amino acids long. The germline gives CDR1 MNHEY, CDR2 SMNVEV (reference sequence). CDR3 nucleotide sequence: TGTGCCAGCAGTTTATCTGCCTCTGTTGCATACTACGAGCAGTACTTC. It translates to CASSLSASVAYYEQYF.

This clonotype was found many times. CDR3 nucleotide sequence: TGTGCCAGCAGCCCCGCCGGTGGAGACACTGAAGCTTTCTTT. It is translated as CASSPAGGDTEAFF. The chain has TRBV7-3 and TRBJ1-1; D call uncertain. The germline gives CDR1 SGHTA, CDR2 FQGTGA. The CDR3 contains 14 residues. V shed 5 bases and J shed 3 bases, with 13 bases lying between them.

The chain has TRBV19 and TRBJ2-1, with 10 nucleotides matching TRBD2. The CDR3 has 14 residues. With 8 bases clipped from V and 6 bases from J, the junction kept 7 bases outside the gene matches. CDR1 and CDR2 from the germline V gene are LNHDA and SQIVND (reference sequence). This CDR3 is CASRRAGGRNEQFF. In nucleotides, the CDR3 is TGTGCCAGTCGGCGAGCGGGAGGGCGCAATGAGCAGTTCTTC.

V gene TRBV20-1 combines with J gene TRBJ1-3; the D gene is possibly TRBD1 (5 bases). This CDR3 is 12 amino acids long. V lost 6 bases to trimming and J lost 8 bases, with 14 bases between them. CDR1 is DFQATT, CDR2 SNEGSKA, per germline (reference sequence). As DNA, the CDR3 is TGCAGTGCAACCCCCGGGGCGGACACCATATATTTT. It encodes CSATPGADTIYF.

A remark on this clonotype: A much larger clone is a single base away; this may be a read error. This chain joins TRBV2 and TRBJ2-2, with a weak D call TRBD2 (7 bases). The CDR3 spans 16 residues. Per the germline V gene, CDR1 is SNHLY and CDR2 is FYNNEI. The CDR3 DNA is TGTGCCAGCAGTCAAGAGGGGGGGCGCGTCACCGGGGAGCCGTTTTTT. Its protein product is CASSQEGGRVTGEPFF.

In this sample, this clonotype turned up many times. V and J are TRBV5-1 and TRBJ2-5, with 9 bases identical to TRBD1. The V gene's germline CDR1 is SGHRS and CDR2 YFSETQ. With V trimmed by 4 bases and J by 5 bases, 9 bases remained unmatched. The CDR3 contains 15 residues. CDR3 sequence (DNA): TGCGCCAGCAGCCTACAGGGGGCGAGTATGGAGACCCAGTACTTC. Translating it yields CASSLQGASMETQYF.

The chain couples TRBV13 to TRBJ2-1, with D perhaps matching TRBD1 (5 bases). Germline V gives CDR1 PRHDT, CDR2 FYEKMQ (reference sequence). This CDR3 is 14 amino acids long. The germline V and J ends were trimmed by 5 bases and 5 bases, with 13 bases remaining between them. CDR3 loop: CASSALDSHNEQFF. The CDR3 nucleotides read TGTGCCAGCAGCGCCCTTGACAGTCACAATGAGCAGTTCTTC. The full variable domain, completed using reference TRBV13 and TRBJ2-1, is AAGVIQSPRHLIKEKRETATLKCYPIPRHDTVYWYQQGPGQDPQFLISFYEKMQSDKGSIPDRFSAQQFSDYHSELNMSSLELGDSALYFCASSALDSHNEQFFGPGTRLTVL.

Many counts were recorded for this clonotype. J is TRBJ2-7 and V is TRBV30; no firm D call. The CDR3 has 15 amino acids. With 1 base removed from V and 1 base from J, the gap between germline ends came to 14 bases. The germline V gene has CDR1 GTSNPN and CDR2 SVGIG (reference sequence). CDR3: CAWSEAQVISYEQYF. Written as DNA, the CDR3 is TGTGCCTGGAGTGAGGCTCAGGTGATATCCTACGAGCAGTACTTC.

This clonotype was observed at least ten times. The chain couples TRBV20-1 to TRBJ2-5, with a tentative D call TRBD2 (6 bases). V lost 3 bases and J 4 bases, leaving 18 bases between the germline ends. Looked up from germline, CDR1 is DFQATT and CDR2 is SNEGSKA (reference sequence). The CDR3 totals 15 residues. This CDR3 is CSASTPVLAAETQYF. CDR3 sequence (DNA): TGCAGTGCTAGTACCCCGGTACTAGCAGCAGAGACCCAGTACTTC.

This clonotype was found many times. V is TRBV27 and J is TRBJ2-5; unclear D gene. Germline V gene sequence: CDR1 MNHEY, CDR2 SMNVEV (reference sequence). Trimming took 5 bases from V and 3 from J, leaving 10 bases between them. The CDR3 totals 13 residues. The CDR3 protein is CASSDGTKETQYF. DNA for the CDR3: TGTGCCAGCAGTGACGGTACAAAAGAGACCCAGTACTTC.

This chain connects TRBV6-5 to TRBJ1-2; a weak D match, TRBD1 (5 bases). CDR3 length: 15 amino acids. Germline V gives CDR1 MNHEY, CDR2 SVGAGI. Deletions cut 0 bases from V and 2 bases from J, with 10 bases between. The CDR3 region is CASSYSGWGNYGYTF. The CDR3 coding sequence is TGTGCCAGCAGTTACTCAGGATGGGGGAACTATGGCTACACCTTC.

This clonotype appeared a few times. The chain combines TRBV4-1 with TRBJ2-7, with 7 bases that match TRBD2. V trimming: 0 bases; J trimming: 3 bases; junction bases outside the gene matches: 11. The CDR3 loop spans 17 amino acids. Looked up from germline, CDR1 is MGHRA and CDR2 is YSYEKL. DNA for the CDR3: TGCGCCAGCAGCCAAGACCCCTCCGCAGCGGGATTCTACGAGCAGTACTTC. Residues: CASSQDPSAAGFYEQYF.

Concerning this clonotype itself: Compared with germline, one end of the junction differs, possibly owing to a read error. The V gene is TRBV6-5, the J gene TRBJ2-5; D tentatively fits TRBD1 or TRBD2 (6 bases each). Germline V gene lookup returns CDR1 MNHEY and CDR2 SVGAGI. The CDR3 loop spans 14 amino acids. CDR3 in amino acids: CASNYRSERGAQYF. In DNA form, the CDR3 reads TGTGCCAGCAATTACAGGTCGGAAAGGGGGGCCCAGTACTTC.

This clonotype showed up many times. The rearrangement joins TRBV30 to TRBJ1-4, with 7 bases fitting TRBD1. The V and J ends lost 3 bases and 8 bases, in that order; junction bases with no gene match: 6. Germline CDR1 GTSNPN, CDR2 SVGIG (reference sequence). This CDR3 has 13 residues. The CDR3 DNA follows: TGTGCCTGGAGAACAGGGGTATCGGAAAAACTGTTTTTT. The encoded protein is CAWRTGVSEKLFF. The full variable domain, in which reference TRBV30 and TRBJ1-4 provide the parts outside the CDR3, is SQTIHQWPATLVQPVGSPLSLECTVEGTSNPNLYWYRQAAGRGLQLLFYSVGIGQISSEVPQNLSASRPQDRQFILSSKKLLLSDSGFYLCAWRTGVSEKLFFGSGTQLSVL.

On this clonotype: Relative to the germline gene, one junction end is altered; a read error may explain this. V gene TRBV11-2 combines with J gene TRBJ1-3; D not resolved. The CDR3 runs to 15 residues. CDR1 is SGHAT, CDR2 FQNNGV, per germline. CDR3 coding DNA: TGTGCCAGCAGCTTAGAAAGGGCGACTGGAAGCACCATATATTTT. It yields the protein CASSLERATGSTIYF.